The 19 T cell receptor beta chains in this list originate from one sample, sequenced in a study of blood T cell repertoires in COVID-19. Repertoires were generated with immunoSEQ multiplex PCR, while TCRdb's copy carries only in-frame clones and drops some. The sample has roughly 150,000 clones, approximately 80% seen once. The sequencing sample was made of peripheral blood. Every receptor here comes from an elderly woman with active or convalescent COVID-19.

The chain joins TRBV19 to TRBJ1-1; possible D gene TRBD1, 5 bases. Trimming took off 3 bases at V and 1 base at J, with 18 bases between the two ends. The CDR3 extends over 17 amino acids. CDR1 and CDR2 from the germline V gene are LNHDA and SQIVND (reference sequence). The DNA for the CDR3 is TGTGCCAGTAGTATGAGGGCCGGTACCGGGGGGAACACTGAAGCTTTCTTT. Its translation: CASSMRAGTGGNTEAFF.

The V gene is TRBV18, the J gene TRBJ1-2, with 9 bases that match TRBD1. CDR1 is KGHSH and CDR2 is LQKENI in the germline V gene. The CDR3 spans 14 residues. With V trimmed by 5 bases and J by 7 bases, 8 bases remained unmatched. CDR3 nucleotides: TGTGCCAGCTCAGAGGACAGGGGCACTCGTGGCTACACCTTC. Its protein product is CASSEDRGTRGYTF. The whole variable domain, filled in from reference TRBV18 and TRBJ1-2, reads NAGVMQNPRHLVRRRGQEARLRCSPMKGHSHVYWYRQLPEEGLKFMVYLQKENIIDESGMPKERFSAEFPKEGPSILRIQQVVRGDSAAYFCASSEDRGTRGYTFGSGTRLTVV.

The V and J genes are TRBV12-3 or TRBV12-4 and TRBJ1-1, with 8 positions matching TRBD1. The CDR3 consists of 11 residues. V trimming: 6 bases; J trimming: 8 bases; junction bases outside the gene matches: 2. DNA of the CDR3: TGTGCCAGCAGGCGGGACAGGGAAGCTTTCTTT. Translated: CASRRDREAFF.

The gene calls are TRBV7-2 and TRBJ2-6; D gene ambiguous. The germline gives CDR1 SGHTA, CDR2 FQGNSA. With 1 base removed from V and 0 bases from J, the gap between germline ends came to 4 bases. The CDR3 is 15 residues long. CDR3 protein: CASSLGGSGANVLTF. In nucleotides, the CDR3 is TGTGCCAGCAGCTTAGGCGGCTCTGGGGCCAACGTCCTGACTTTC.

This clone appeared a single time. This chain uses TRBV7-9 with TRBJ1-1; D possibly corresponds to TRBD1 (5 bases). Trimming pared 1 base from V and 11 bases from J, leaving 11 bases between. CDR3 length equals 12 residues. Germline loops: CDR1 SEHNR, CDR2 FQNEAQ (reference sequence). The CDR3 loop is CASSLGGRVAFF. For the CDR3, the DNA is TGTGCCAGCAGCTTAGGGGGCAGGGTTGCTTTCTTT. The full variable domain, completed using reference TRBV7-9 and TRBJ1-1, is DTGVSQNPRHKITKRGQNVTFRCDPISEHNRLYWYRQTLGQGPEFLTYFQNEAQLEKSRLLSDRFSAERPKGSFSTLEIQRTEQGDSAMYLCASSLGGRVAFFGQGTRLTVV.

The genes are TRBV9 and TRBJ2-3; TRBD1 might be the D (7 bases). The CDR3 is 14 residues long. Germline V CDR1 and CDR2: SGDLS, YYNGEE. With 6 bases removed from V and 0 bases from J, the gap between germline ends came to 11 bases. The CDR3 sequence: CASKEGASTDTQYF. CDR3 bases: TGTGCCAGCAAGGAGGGGGCTAGCACAGATACGCAGTATTTT.

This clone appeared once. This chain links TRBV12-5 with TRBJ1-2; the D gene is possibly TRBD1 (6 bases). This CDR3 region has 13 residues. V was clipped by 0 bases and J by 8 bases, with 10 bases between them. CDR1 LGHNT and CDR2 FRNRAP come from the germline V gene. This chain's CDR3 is CASGLVQGSGYTF. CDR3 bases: TGTGCTAGTGGTTTGGTACAGGGCAGCGGCTACACCTTC.

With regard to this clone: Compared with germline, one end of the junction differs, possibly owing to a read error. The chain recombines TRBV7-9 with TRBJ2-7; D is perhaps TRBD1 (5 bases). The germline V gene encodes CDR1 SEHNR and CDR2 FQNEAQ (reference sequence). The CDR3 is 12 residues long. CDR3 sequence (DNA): TGTGCCAGCAGCTCAATCGGTCGGACATGGGCGTTC. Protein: CASSSIGRTWAF.

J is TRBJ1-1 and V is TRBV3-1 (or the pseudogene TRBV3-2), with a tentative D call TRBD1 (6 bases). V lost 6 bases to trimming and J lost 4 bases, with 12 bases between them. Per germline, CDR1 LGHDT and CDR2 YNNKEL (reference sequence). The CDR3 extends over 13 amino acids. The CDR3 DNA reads TGTGCCAGCAGTTCCGGACAGTTCACTGAAGCTTTCTTT. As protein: CASSSGQFTEAFF.

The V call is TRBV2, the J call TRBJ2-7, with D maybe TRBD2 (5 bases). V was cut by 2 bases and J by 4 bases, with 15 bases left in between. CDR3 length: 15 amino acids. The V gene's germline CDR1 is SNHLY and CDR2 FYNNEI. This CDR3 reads CASSESAVTIYEQYF. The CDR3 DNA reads TGTGCCAGCAGTGAATCTGCGGTGACTATTTACGAGCAGTACTTC.

The CDR3 here is CASSPGGDEQFF. The DNA of the CDR3 is TGTGCCAGCTCCCCTGGAGGCGATGAGCAGTTCTTC. The gene calls are TRBV18 and TRBJ2-1; a possible D gene is TRBD2 (5 bases). CDR1 and CDR2 from the germline V gene are KGHSH and LQKENI. The CDR3 is made up of 12 amino acids. Trimming cost V 6 bases and J 8 bases, with 11 bases left between them.

CDR3 protein: CASSQSNPTVSTDTQYF. DNA for the CDR3: TGTGCCAGCAGCCAATCGAATCCCACGGTTAGCACAGATACGCAGTATTTT. V and J are TRBV16 and TRBJ2-3; D is unclear. The CDR3 extends over 17 amino acids. CDR1 is KGHSY and CDR2 is FQNENV in the germline V gene. Trimming left V 0 bases short and J 0 bases short, with 13 bases between.

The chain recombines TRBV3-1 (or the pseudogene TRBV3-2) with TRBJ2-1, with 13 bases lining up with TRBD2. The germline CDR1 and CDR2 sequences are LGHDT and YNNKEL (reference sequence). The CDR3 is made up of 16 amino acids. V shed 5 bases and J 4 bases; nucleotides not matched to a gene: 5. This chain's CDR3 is CASSARTSGGYNEQFF. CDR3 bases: TGTGCCAGCAGCGCCAGGACTAGCGGGGGTTACAATGAGCAGTTCTTC.

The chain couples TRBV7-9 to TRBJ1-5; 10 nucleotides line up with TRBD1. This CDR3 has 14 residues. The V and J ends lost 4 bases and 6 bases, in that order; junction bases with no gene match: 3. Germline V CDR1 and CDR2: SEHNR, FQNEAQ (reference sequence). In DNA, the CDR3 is TGTGCCAGCAGCTCAGGGACAGGGGTTCAGCCCCAGCATTTT. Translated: CASSSGTGVQPQHF.

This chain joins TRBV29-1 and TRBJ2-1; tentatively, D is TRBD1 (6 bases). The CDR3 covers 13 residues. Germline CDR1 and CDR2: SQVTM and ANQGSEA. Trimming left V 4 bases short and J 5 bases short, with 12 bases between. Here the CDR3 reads CSVVGAFHNEQFF. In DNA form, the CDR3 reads TGCAGCGTTGTGGGGGCTTTCCACAATGAGCAGTTCTTC.

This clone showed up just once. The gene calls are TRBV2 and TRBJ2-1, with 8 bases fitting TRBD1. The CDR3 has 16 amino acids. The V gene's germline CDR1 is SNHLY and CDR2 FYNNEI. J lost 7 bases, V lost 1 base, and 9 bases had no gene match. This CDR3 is CASSEGGQGAQNEQFF. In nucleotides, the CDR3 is TGTGCCAGCAGTGAAGGTGGGCAGGGGGCCCAAAATGAGCAGTTCTTC.

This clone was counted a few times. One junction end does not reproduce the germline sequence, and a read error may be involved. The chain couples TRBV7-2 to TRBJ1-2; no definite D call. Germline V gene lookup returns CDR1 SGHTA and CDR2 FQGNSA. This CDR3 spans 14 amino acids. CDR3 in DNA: TGTGCCAGCAGGTTAGGTGGAGATAACTATGGCTACACCTTC. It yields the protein CASRLGGDNYGYTF.

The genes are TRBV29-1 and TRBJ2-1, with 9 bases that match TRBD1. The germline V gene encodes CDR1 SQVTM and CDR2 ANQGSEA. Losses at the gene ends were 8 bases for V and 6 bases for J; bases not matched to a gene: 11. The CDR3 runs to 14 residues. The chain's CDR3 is CSLLGTGSVNEQFF. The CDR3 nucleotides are TGCAGCCTCCTGGGGACAGGGTCGGTCAATGAGCAGTTCTTC.

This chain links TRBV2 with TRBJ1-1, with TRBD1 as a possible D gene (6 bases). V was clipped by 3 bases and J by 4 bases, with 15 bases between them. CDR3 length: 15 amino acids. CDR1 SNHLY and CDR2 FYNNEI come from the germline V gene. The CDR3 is CASSDRGGSITEAFF. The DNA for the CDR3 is TGTGCCAGCAGTGACAGGGGTGGGTCGATCACTGAAGCTTTCTTT.